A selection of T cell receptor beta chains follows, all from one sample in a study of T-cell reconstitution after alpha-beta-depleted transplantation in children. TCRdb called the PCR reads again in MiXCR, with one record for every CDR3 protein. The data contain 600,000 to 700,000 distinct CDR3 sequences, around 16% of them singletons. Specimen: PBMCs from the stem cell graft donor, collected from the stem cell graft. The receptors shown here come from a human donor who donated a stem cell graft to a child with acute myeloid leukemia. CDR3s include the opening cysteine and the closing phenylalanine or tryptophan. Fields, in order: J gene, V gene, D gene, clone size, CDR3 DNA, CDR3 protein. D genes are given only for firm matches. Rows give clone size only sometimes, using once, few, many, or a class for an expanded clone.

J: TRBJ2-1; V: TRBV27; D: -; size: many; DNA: TGTGCCAGCAGTTTACGAGGGTGGGATGAGCAGTTCTTC; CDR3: CASSLRGWDEQFF
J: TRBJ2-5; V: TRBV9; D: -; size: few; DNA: TGTGCCAGCAGCGTACGATCGGGACAACTCAAGGCGGAGACCCAGTACTTC; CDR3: CASSVRSGQLKAETQYF
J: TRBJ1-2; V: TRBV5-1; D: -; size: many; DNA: TGCGCCAGCAGCGCTCTAGGCTATGGCTACACCTTC; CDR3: CASSALGYGYTF
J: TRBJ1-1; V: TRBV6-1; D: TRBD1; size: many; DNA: TGTGCCAGCAGTCGACGGACAGGGGGGCACACTGAAGCTTTCTTT; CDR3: CASSRRTGGHTEAFF
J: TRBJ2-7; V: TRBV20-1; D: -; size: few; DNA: TGCAGTGCGCCCACGGCCAGCGAAGGGGGTTACTACGAGCAGTACTTC; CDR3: CSAPTASEGGYYEQYF
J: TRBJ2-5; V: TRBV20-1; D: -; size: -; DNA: TGCAGTGCGAGGGGGGGCTACGAGACCCAGTACTTC; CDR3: CSARGGYETQYF
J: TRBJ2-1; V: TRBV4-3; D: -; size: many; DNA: TGCGCCAGCAGCCAAGTTTTCGGGGGACAAGACAATGAGCAGTTCTTC; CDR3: CASSQVFGGQDNEQFF
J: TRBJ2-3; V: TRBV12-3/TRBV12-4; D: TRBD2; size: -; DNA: TGTGCCAGCAGTCCAGATAGCGGGGGGGCAGATACGCAGTATTTT; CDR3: CASSPDSGGADTQYF
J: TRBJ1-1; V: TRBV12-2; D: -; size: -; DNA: TGTGCAAGTCGCTTAGCGCGCAATTGGGAAAAGAAGAACACTGAAGCTTTCTTT; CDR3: CASRLARNWEKKNTEAFF
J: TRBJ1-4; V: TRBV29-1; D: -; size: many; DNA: TGCAGCGGTTCCGTTGGTCCCAATGAAAAACTGTTTTTT; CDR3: CSGSVGPNEKLFF
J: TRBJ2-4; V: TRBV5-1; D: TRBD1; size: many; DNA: TGCGCCAGCAGCATCCGGACAGGGGAGGGCATTCAGTACTTC; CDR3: CASSIRTGEGIQYF
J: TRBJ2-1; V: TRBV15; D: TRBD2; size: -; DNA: TGTGCCACCAGCAGAGGAGGCGGGGGGGCAAATGAGCAGTTCTTC; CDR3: CATSRGGGGANEQFF
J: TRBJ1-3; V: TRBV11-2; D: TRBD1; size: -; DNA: TGTGCCAGCAGCTCACGTGGGACAGGAGAGGGAAACACCATACATTTT; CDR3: CASSSRGTGEGNTIHF
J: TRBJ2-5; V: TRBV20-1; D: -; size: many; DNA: TGCAGTGCTACCGGTAAAGAGACCCAGTACTTC; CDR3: CSATGKETQYF
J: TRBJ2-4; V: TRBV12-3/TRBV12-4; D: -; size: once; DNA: TGTGCCAGCACCTCCCTCCCCATGGGAGGAGGGGACATGCAGTACTTC; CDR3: CASTSLPMGGGDMQYF
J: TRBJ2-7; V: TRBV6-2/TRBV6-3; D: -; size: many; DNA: TGTGCCAGCAGTTACTCGGCCGAGCAGTACTTC; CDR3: CASSYSAEQYF
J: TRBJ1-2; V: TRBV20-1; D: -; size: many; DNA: TGCAGTGCTAGAGATAATCGCGCTTCTAACTATGGCTACACCTTC; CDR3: CSARDNRASNYGYTF
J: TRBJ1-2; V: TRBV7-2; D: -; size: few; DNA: TGTGCCAGCGGGGCAGGGCTTAACTATGGCTACACCTTC; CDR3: CASGAGLNYGYTF
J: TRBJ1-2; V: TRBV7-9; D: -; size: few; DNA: TGTGCCAGCAGCGATCACTATGGCTACACCTTC; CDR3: CASSDHYGYTF
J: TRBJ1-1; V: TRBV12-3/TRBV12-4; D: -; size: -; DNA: TGTGCCAGCAGTGCCACATCTGAAGCTTTCTTT; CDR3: CASSATSEAFF
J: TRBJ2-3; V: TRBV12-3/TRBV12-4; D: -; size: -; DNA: TGTGCCAGCAGTTTACAGGCAGGGAAAAGCACAGATACGCAGTATTTT; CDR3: CASSLQAGKSTDTQYF
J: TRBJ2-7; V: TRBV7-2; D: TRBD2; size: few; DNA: TGTGCCAGCAGCTTAGGGGGAGGGCGCGCCTACGAGCAGTACTTC; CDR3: CASSLGGGRAYEQYF
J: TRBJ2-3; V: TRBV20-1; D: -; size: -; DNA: TGCAGTGCTAGGGGGGGTACTGTGGTCGTGGACACAGATACGCAGTATTTT; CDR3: CSARGGTVVVDTDTQYF
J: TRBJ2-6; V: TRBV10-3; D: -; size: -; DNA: TGTGCCATCAGTGAGTGGGGCGACTCTGGGGCCAACGTCCTGACTTTC; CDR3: CAISEWGDSGANVLTF
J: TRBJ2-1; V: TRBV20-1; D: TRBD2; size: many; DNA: TGCAGTGCTAGAGATCTGCGGGGGGGGAGCGATGAGCAGTTCTTC; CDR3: CSARDLRGGSDEQFF
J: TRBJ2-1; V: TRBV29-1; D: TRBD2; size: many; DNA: TGCAGCGTTGAAACTATAAGCGGGGTACTCAATGAGCAGTTCTTC; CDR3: CSVETISGVLNEQFF
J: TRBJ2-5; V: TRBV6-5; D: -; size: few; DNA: TGTGCCAGCAGTTTGTCCCGAGGGGCAGAGACCCAGTACTTC; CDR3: CASSLSRGAETQYF
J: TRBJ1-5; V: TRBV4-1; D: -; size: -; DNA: TGCGCCAGCAGCCAAGGCGCAACTGAGAATCAGCCCCAGCATTTT; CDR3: CASSQGATENQPQHF
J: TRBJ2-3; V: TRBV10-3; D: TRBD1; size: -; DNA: TGTGCCATCAGTGAGGACGAACCGGGACAGGGCACAGATACGCAGTATTTT; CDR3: CAISEDEPGQGTDTQYF
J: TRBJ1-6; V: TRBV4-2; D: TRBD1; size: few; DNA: TGTGCCAGCAGCCAATCCAAGGGGGCAGAGAATTCACCCCTCCACTTT; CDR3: CASSQSKGAENSPLHF
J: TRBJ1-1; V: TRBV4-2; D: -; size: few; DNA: TGTGCCAGCAGCCAAGATTCGGGGATGGACACTGAAGCTTTCTTT; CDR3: CASSQDSGMDTEAFF
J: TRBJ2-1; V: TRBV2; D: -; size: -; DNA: TGTGCCAGCAGGGACAGTACCTACAATGAGCAGTTCTTC; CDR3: CASRDSTYNEQFF
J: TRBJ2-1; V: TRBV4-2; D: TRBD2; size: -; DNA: TGTGCCAGCAGCCTTAGGACTAGCGGGAGCAATGAGCAGTTCTTC; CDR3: CASSLRTSGSNEQFF
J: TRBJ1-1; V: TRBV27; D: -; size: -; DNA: TGTGCCAGCAGTTTATTCTCCGGTGGCACTGAAGCTTTCTTT; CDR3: CASSLFSGGTEAFF
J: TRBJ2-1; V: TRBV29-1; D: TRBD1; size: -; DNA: TGCAGCGTCGACCTCGGACAGGGGCAGTTCTTC; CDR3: CSVDLGQGQFF
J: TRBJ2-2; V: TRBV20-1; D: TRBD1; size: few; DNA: TGCAGTGCTAGCCAGCACAGGGGGAACACCGGGGAGCTGTTTTTT; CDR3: CSASQHRGNTGELFF
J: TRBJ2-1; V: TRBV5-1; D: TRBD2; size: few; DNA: TGCGCCAGCAGCTTGGTAGGACTAGCGGGGGTCTACAATGAGCAGTTCTTC; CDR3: CASSLVGLAGVYNEQFF
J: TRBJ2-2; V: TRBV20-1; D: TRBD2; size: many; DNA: TGCAGTGCTAGGAAAGCGGGGGTCACCGGGGAGCTGTTTTTT; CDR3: CSARKAGVTGELFF
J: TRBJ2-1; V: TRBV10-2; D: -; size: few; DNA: TGCGCCAGCAGGGAGGACAGACAACCCTACAATGAGCAGTTCTTC; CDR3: CASREDRQPYNEQFF
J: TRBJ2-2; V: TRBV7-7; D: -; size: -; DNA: TGTGCCAGCGGCAGGGGCGCGGGCACCGGGGAGCTGTTTTTT; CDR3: CASGRGAGTGELFF
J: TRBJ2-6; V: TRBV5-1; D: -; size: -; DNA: TGCGCCAGCAGCTCCGACCGGTTCTCTGGGGCCAACGTCCTGACTTTC; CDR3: CASSSDRFSGANVLTF
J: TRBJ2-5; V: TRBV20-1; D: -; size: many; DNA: TGCAGTGCCAGAACTAGCCCGCGGGAGACCCAGTACTTC; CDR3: CSARTSPRETQYF
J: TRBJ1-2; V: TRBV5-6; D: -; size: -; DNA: TGTGCCAGCAGCTTGGCCTCAGGGGTCTATGGCTACACCTTC; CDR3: CASSLASGVYGYTF
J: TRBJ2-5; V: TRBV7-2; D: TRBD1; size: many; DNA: TGTGCCAGCAGCTTAAGGGCAGGGGGAATACAGACCCAGTACTTC; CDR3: CASSLRAGGIQTQYF
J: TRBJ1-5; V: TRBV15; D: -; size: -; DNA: TGTGCCACCAGCAGAGATCGGGCAGGGGAGCGGCCCCAGCATTTT; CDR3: CATSRDRAGERPQHF
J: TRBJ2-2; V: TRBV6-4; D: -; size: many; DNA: TGTGCCAGCAGCCTGACAGGACTTAACGGGGAGCTGTTTTTT; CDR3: CASSLTGLNGELFF
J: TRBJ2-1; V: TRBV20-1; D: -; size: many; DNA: TGCAGTGCTAGAGGAATTTTCTACAATGAGCAGTTCTTC; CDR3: CSARGIFYNEQFF
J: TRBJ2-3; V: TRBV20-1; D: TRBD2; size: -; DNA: TGCAGTGCTAAGATGAGCGGGGTCACAGATACGCAGTATTTT; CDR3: CSAKMSGVTDTQYF
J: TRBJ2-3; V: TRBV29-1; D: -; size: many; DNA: TGCAGCGCCCGGGACTTCACCTACACAGATACGCAGTATTTT; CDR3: CSARDFTYTDTQYF
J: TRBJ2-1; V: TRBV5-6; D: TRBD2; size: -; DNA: TGTGCCAGCAGCACTTATTCGGGACTAGCGGGGGGTAGTGAGTTCTTC; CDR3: CASSTYSGLAGGSEFF
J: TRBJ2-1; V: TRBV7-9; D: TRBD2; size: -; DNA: TGTGCCAGCAGGGGTAGCGGGGGTTTTTACAATGAGCAGTTCTTC; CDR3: CASRGSGGFYNEQFF
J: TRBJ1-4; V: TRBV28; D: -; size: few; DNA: TGTGCCAGCAGTTTAAGCTCTGAAAAACTGTTTTTT; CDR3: CASSLSSEKLFF
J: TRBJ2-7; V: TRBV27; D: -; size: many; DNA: TGTGCCAGCAGTTCCTCAGGCGGGGCAGACTACGAGCAGTACTTC; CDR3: CASSSSGGADYEQYF
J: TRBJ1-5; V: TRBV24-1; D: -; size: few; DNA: TGTGCCACCAAACCCCAGGGGCAGCCCCAGCATTTT; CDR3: CATKPQGQPQHF
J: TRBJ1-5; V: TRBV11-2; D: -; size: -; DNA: TGTGCCAGCAGCTGGGAGCCTGGCGATCAGCCCCAGCATTTT; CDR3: CASSWEPGDQPQHF